Listed here are 10 T cell receptor beta chains from one sample, sequenced in a study of brain metastases from non-small cell lung cancer. Produced via immunoSEQ multiplex PCR; TCRdb's table is partial and in-frame only. The table records about 970 clones, roughly 90% of them present only once. The sequenced material came from primary lung tumor tissue. The receptors here all came from a donor aged 40 or over with non-small cell lung cancer.

The rearrangement uses TRBV2 and TRBJ2-1; 12 bases are shared with TRBD2. V lost 9 bases, J lost 6 bases, and 18 bases stayed unmatched. Germline loops: CDR1 SNHLY, CDR2 FYNNEI. The CDR3 is 18 residues long. The CDR3 coding sequence is TGTGCCAGGTTAACCGGGACTAGCGGGTCCCGGACCGTCAATGAGCAGTTCTTC. Protein sequence: CARLTGTSGSRTVNEQFF.

The sample holds a few counts of this clone. The V and J genes are TRBV14 and TRBJ2-2; D is perhaps TRBD2 (6 bases). This CDR3 is 14 amino acids long. Germline values: CDR1 SGHDN, CDR2 FVKESK. With 3 bases removed from V and 7 bases from J, the gap between germline ends came to 12 bases. In DNA form, the CDR3 reads TGTGCCAGCAGCCACGGAGGGGCTTACGGGGAGCTGTTTTTT. Encoded protein: CASSHGGAYGELFF.

The CDR3 bases are TGTGCCAGCAGCCTACCCGGGGGCCAGGTTCCAGATACGCAGTATTTT. It codes for CASSLPGGQVPDTQYF. This sequence joins TRBV3-1 (or the pseudogene TRBV3-2) and TRBJ2-3; D is perhaps TRBD1 or TRBD2 (6 bases each). The CDR3 covers 16 residues. Germline CDR1 is LGHDT and CDR2 is YNNKEL (reference sequence). Trimming cost V 4 bases and J 4 bases, with 18 bases left between them.

The chain combines TRBV5-1 with TRBJ1-4; maybe TRBD1 (5 bases). This CDR3 spans 15 amino acids. The germline V gene has CDR1 SGHRS and CDR2 YFSETQ. The V end lost 0 bases, the J end lost 6 bases, and 12 bases lay between the germline ends. The CDR3 region is CASSLGGTDDEKLFF. The DNA of the CDR3 is TGCGCCAGCAGCTTGGGCGGGACGGACGATGAAAAACTGTTTTTT.

The CDR3 here is CASSLGPSEKLFF. In nucleotides, the CDR3 is TGTGCCAGCAGCTTGGGGCCAAGTGAAAAACTGTTTTTT. The chain uses TRBV5-5 and TRBJ1-4; D uncertain. The CDR3 covers 13 residues. CDR1 is SGHKS, CDR2 YYEKEE, per germline (reference sequence). Deletions cut 0 bases from V and 7 bases from J, with 7 bases between.

CDR3 region: CALQAYTDTQYF. The DNA of the CDR3 is TGTGCCTTACAGGCCTACACAGATACGCAGTATTTT. The V and J genes are TRBV6-1 and TRBJ2-3; TRBD1 might be the D (5 bases). Trimming removed 11 bases from V and 2 bases from J, with 11 bases in between. CDR3 length equals 12 residues. Germline V lookup: CDR1 MNHNS, CDR2 SASEGT.

The gene calls are TRBV2 and TRBJ2-3, with 8 bases identical to TRBD2. CDR3 size: 14 residues. Trimming took 6 bases from V and 6 from J; bases not matched to a gene: 8. Per germline, CDR1 SNHLY and CDR2 FYNNEI. The CDR3 is CASRPRLASDTQYF. The CDR3 DNA is TGTGCCAGCAGACCTCGACTAGCGAGCGATACGCAGTATTTT.

The V call is TRBV5-1, the J call TRBJ1-2; 7 bases are a match to TRBD1. The J segment lost 4 bases and the V segment lost 6 bases, leaving 24 bases of the junction unmatched. Per germline, CDR1 SGHRS and CDR2 YFSETQ. The CDR3 is 19 residues long. The CDR3 DNA follows: TGCGCCAGCACCCTCTCGGGCCTGCAGACAGGGAGGTTTTCCTATGGCTACACCTTC. Translation gives CASTLSGLQTGRFSYGYTF. The whole variable domain, remainder taken from reference TRBV5-1 and TRBJ1-2, is KAGVTQTPRYLIKTRGQQVTLSCSPISGHRSVSWYQQTPGQGLQFLFEYFSETQRNKGNFPGRFSGRQFSNSRSEMNVSTLELGDSALYLCASTLSGLQTGRFSYGYTFGSGTRLTVV.

The gene calls are TRBV2 and TRBJ1-3; D is unresolved. Germline assignment: CDR1 SNHLY and CDR2 FYNNEI. Deletions cut 3 bases from V and 0 bases from J, with 6 bases between. The CDR3 totals 14 residues. CDR3 coding DNA: TGTGCCAGCAGTGAGAACTTCTCTGGAAACACCATATATTTT. It encodes CASSENFSGNTIYF. Full variable domain (missing parts from reference TRBV2 and TRBJ1-3): EPEVTQTPSHQVTQMGQEVILRCVPISNHLYFYWYRQILGQKVEFLVSFYNNEISEKSEIFDDQFSVERPDGSNFTLKIRSTKLEDSAMYFCASSENFSGNTIYFGEGSWLTVV.

The rearrangement joins TRBV18 to TRBJ2-5; 10 positions agree with TRBD1. In germline, CDR1 is KGHSH, CDR2 LQKENI. This CDR3 contains 15 residues. V lost 6 bases to trimming and J lost 8 bases; unmatched junction nucleotides: 12. As DNA, the CDR3 is TGTGCCAGCTCCCCCCGACAGGGGGCCTCGGAAACCCAGTACTTC. Translating it yields CASSPRQGASETQYF.